Following are 27 T cell receptor beta chains from one sample sequenced in a study of identical twins. MiXCR was run by TCRdb on the 5' RACE reads, yielding one entry per CDR3 protein. This table has 550,000 to 700,000 distinct CDR3 sequences, around a tenth appearing once. These data were also reused for a study on yellow fever vaccine responses in identical twins.

The specimen was PBMCs. All receptors derive from a woman between 18 and 30 years old in good health.

This clonotype was seen a handful of times. The chain recombines TRBV20-1 with TRBJ2-7; 7 nucleotides line up with TRBD2. The CDR3 contains 12 residues. With V trimmed by 6 bases and J by 0 bases, 2 bases remained unmatched. From germline, CDR1 is DFQATT and CDR2 SNEGSKA (reference sequence). For the CDR3, the DNA is TGCAGTGCAGGACTAGTCTCCTACGAGCAGTACTTC. Protein: CSAGLVSYEQYF.

This clonotype was detected many times. The V and J genes are TRBV6-1 and TRBJ2-2; TRBD2 agrees at 8 bases. Losses at the gene ends were 6 bases for V and 5 bases for J; bases not matched to a gene: 8. Per germline, CDR1 MNHNS and CDR2 SASEGT. The CDR3 totals 15 residues. CDR3 in amino acids: CASSPGTSWTGELFF. The DNA for the CDR3 is TGTGCCAGCAGCCCCGGGACTAGTTGGACCGGGGAGCTGTTTTTT.

This clonotype was picked up a small number of times. The V call is TRBV19, the J call TRBJ2-1, with a weak D call TRBD1 (5 bases). In germline, CDR1 is LNHDA, CDR2 SQIVND (reference sequence). The CDR3 spans 14 residues. The V and J ends lost 2 bases and 5 bases respectively, with 10 bases between them. The CDR3 is CASSIWGSNNEQFF. The CDR3 region has the DNA TGTGCCAGTAGTATATGGGGCAGTAACAATGAGCAGTTCTTC.

The chain employs TRBV4-2 and TRBJ2-7; 7 bases fit TRBD1. The CDR3 extends over 15 amino acids. V shed 3 bases, J shed 0 bases, and the junction held 5 bases outside the gene matches. Germline-derived CDR1 and CDR2 are LGHNA and YNFKEQ. This chain's CDR3 is CASSQSTGTSYEQYF. DNA for the CDR3: TGTGCCAGCAGCCAGTCGACAGGGACCTCCTACGAGCAGTACTTC.

This chain joins TRBV20-1 and TRBJ2-7; 10 nucleotides match TRBD2. CDR3 length: 16 amino acids. V lost 0 bases, J lost 1 base, and 6 bases stayed unmatched. Germline CDR1 DFQATT, CDR2 SNEGSKA (reference sequence). The DNA of the CDR3 is TGCAGTGCTAGAGACCTGAATAGCGGGGGGTCCTACGAGCAGTACTTC. Protein: CSARDLNSGGSYEQYF.

This clonotype was seen a handful of times. This chain joins TRBV18 and TRBJ2-7, with a tentative D call TRBD1 (6 bases). The CDR3 runs to 16 residues. Germline values: CDR1 KGHSH, CDR2 LQKENI. The germline V and J ends were trimmed by 5 bases and 0 bases, with 17 bases remaining between them. The CDR3 spells CASSMGVGDTSYEQYF. The CDR3 coding sequence is TGTGCCAGCTCAATGGGGGTAGGGGACACCTCCTACGAGCAGTACTTC. The full variable domain, its missing parts supplied by reference TRBV18 and TRBJ2-7, is NAGVMQNPRHLVRRRGQEARLRCSPMKGHSHVYWYRQLPEEGLKFMVYLQKENIIDESGMPKERFSAEFPKEGPSILRIQQVVRGDSAAYFCASSMGVGDTSYEQYFGPGTRLTVT.

The J gene is TRBJ2-7, the V gene TRBV29-1, with 9 nucleotides matching TRBD2. Losses at the gene ends were 5 bases for V and 4 bases for J; bases not matched to a gene: 9. This CDR3 is 14 amino acids long. The germline V gene encodes CDR1 SQVTM and CDR2 ANQGSEA. CDR3 loop: CSVREAGGTYEQYF. For the CDR3, the DNA is TGCAGCGTTCGGGAAGCGGGAGGAACGTACGAGCAGTACTTC.

This clonotype was seen at least ten times. The genes are TRBV29-1 and TRBJ2-3, with TRBD1 identical over 7 bases. V lost 3 bases, J lost 0 bases, and 6 bases stayed unmatched. The CDR3 contains 15 residues. CDR1 and CDR2 from the germline V gene are SQVTM and ANQGSEA. The CDR3 region is CSVEGQLSSTDTQYF. The CDR3 coding sequence is TGCAGCGTTGAGGGACAGCTCTCTAGCACAGATACGCAGTATTTT.

V is TRBV6-1 and J is TRBJ2-7, with 7 bases aligning to TRBD1. After removal of 2 bases from V and 13 bases from J, the junction contained 5 bases not matched to a gene. Germline CDR1 MNHNS, CDR2 SASEGT. CDR3 length equals 11 residues. This CDR3 is CASSERRDRYF. The CDR3 DNA follows: TGTGCCAGCAGTGAACGCCGGGACAGATACTTC.

This clonotype has more than one count but fewer than ten. V is TRBV7-9 and J is TRBJ1-1; 7 bases agree with TRBD1. V gave up 0 bases and J gave up 9 bases; unmatched junction bases: 16. Germline CDR1 is SEHNR and CDR2 is FQNEAQ (reference sequence). This CDR3 has 17 amino acids. This CDR3 reads CASSLAESTGEARKAFF. The CDR3 coding sequence is TGTGCCAGCAGCTTAGCGGAATCCACAGGGGAGGCCCGTAAAGCTTTCTTT.

The chain is built from TRBV5-4 and TRBJ1-1; D ambiguous. Germline V gene sequence: CDR1 SGHNT, CDR2 YYREEE (reference sequence). V lost 0 bases, J lost 9 bases, and 12 bases lay in between. CDR3 length equals 13 residues. This CDR3 reads CASSLEWGSQAFF. CDR3 nucleotides: TGTGCCAGCAGCTTGGAGTGGGGTTCCCAAGCTTTCTTT.

This clonotype was observed many times. V usage is TRBV5-6 and J usage is TRBJ2-7; D is undetermined. Germline values: CDR1 SGHDT, CDR2 YYEEEE. This CDR3 is built from 12 residues. V lost 0 bases, J lost 7 bases, and 8 bases lay in between. CDR3 sequence reads: CASSLGAGEQYF. As DNA, the CDR3 is TGTGCCAGCAGCTTGGGGGCTGGGGAGCAGTACTTC.

This clonotype has a handful of counts. The rearrangement links TRBV5-1 to TRBJ2-7; TRBD1 agrees at 7 bases. The V gene's germline CDR1 is SGHRS and CDR2 YFSETQ. The CDR3 spans 13 residues. V lost 8 bases and J lost 2; bases outside the gene matches: 7. DNA for the CDR3: TGCGCCAGTGGGGACAGCTTAACCTACGAGCAGTACTTC. Its translation: CASGDSLTYEQYF. Combining the CDR3 with reference TRBV5-1 and TRBJ2-7 gives the whole variable domain KAGVTQTPRYLIKTRGQQVTLSCSPISGHRSVSWYQQTPGQGLQFLFEYFSETQRNKGNFPGRFSGRQFSNSRSEMNVSTLELGDSALYLCASGDSLTYEQYFGPGTRLTVT.

This clonotype was detected many times. V usage is TRBV27 and J usage is TRBJ2-7, with 15 bases lining up with TRBD2. CDR1 is MNHEY and CDR2 is SMNVEV in the germline V gene (reference sequence). V shed 6 bases and J 1 base; nucleotides not matched to a gene: 4. There are 16 residues in the CDR3. The CDR3 nucleotides are TGTGCCAGCAGGGCCGGGACTAGCGGGGGGTCCTACGAGCAGTACTTC. This translates into CASRAGTSGGSYEQYF.

There are a few counts of this clonotype. V gene TRBV15 combines with J gene TRBJ2-7; 8 positions match TRBD1. Germline V CDR1 and CDR2: LNHNV, YYDKDF (reference sequence). Unmatched junction bases numbered 19, after V lost 1 base and J lost 5 bases. This CDR3 contains 19 residues. CDR3 amino acids: CATSRGSDRVPGGLDEQYF. For the CDR3, the DNA is TGTGCCACCAGCAGAGGGTCGGACAGGGTCCCAGGGGGACTTGACGAGCAGTACTTC.

This clonotype was detected a few times. The rearrangement uses TRBV20-1 and TRBJ1-1, with D perhaps TRBD1 (6 bases). The CDR3 contains 12 residues. V gave up 5 bases and J gave up 6 bases, with 13 bases separating them. Germline V gene data show CDR1 as DFQATT and CDR2 as SNEGSKA (reference sequence). CDR3 protein: CSAEGGRPEAFF. CDR3 DNA: TGCAGTGCTGAGGGGGGGCGTCCTGAAGCTTTCTTT.

This clonotype was picked up a small number of times. V usage is TRBV9 and J usage is TRBJ2-1; maybe TRBD2 (5 bases). V was clipped by 4 bases and J by 7 bases, with 21 bases between them. Per the germline V gene, CDR1 is SGDLS and CDR2 is YYNGEE. The CDR3 consists of 16 residues. CDR3 nucleotide sequence: TGTGCCAGCAGCCCCTCCTTTAGCGTGGATTGGAATGAGCAGTTCTTC. Translated, it gives CASSPSFSVDWNEQFF.

This chain connects TRBV12-3 or TRBV12-4 to TRBJ1-2; possibly TRBD1 for D (5 bases). The CDR3 covers 13 residues. Trimming removed 6 bases at V and 4 bases at J, with 12 bases between. The CDR3, as DNA: TGTGCCAGCAGCGTAGGGGCCGCCTATGGCTACACCTTC. This gives the protein CASSVGAAYGYTF.

There are many counts of this clonotype. CDR3 nucleotide sequence: TGTGCCAGCAGCCCCGGGACTAGCGGAACCACAGATACGCAGTATTTT. It specifies CASSPGTSGTTDTQYF. The rearrangement links TRBV4-2 to TRBJ2-3, with TRBD2 identical over 11 bases. The V gene's germline CDR1 is LGHNA and CDR2 YNFKEQ. V lost 4 bases and J lost 2; bases outside the gene matches: 5. The length of the CDR3 is 16 residues.

The chain joins TRBV12-3 or TRBV12-4 to TRBJ2-7, with D perhaps matching TRBD1 (6 bases). V shed 6 bases and J shed 5 bases, with 20 bases lying between them. The CDR3 length is 15 residues. The CDR3 coding sequence is TGTGCCAGCAGCGTCGGAGCGGACAGCACCGACGAGCAGTACTTC. It codes for CASSVGADSTDEQYF.

This clonotype was picked up many times. V usage is TRBV20-1 and J usage is TRBJ1-1; no reliable D call. V lost 2 bases, J lost 1 base, and 5 bases lay in between. Per germline, CDR1 DFQATT and CDR2 SNEGSKA (reference sequence). The CDR3 consists of 12 residues. The CDR3, as DNA: TGCAGTGCTAGATACACGAACACTGAAGCTTTCTTT. Its translation is CSARYTNTEAFF.

The rearrangement links TRBV5-1 to TRBJ2-3, with D unresolved. Trimming cost V 0 bases and J 5 bases, with 16 bases left between them. This CDR3 spans 16 amino acids. The V gene's germline CDR1 is SGHRS and CDR2 YFSETQ. The CDR3 is CASSLEPGNPGDTQYF. Here the CDR3 DNA reads TGCGCCAGCAGCTTGGAGCCGGGTAACCCGGGAGATACGCAGTATTTT. Combining the CDR3 with reference TRBV5-1 and TRBJ2-3 gives the whole variable domain KAGVTQTPRYLIKTRGQQVTLSCSPISGHRSVSWYQQTPGQGLQFLFEYFSETQRNKGNFPGRFSGRQFSNSRSEMNVSTLELGDSALYLCASSLEPGNPGDTQYFGPGTRLTVL.

This clonotype occurred many times. The chain joins TRBV6-4 to TRBJ2-3; 16 bases fit TRBD2. V was clipped by 2 bases and J by 4 bases; unmatched bases: 0. Germline CDR1 MRHNA, CDR2 SNTAGT. This CDR3 comprises 16 residues. The CDR3 DNA sequence: TGTGCCAGCAGTGACGGGACTAGCGGGGGGGCAGATACGCAGTATTTT. Its translation is CASSDGTSGGADTQYF.

This clonotype was detected a few times. The rearrangement links TRBV7-2 to TRBJ2-3; 8 bases line up with TRBD2. The CDR3 is 14 amino acids. Germline V gene sequence: CDR1 SGHTA, CDR2 FQGNSA. V gave up 2 bases and J gave up 5 bases; unmatched junction bases: 3. This chain's CDR3 is CASSLRGGVDTQYF. The CDR3 DNA is TGTGCCAGCAGCTTACGGGGGGGAGTAGATACGCAGTATTTT.

This clonotype was seen a handful of times. V usage is TRBV7-3 and J usage is TRBJ2-2; D may be TRBD1 (5 bases). Trimming removed 1 base from V and 4 bases from J, with 19 bases in between. Germline assignment: CDR1 SGHTA and CDR2 FQGTGA. The CDR3 spans 18 residues. The chain's CDR3 is CASSLRQGEDLRTGELFF. The DNA of the CDR3 is TGTGCCAGCAGCTTAAGGCAGGGCGAAGATTTACGCACCGGGGAGCTGTTTTTT. The full variable domain, completed using reference TRBV7-3 and TRBJ2-2, is GAGVSQTPSNKVTEKGKYVELRCDPISGHTALYWYRQSLGQGPEFLIYFQGTGAADDSGLPNDRFFAVRPEGSVSTLKIQRTERGDSAVYLCASSLRQGEDLRTGELFFGEGSRLTVL.

The chain combines TRBV28 with TRBJ2-7; TRBD2 is a possible D gene (5 bases). Germline CDR1 is MDHEN and CDR2 is SYDVKM. This CDR3 has 12 amino acids. V lost 6 bases to trimming and J lost 6 bases, with 12 bases between them. The CDR3 loop reads CASRTIDGEQYF. The DNA of the CDR3 is TGTGCCAGCAGGACTATTGATGGCGAGCAGTACTTC.

The J gene is TRBJ2-4, the V gene TRBV23-1; a possible D gene is TRBD2 (5 bases). TRBV23-1 is given ORF status, its function remaining uncertain. The CDR3 covers 17 residues. V was shortened by 0 bases and J by 0 bases, with 12 bases between the two germline ends. CDR3 nucleotides: TGCGCCAGCAGTCAATCGACGGGGAATCTAGCCAAAAACATTCAGTACTTC. Protein sequence: CASSQSTGNLAKNIQYF.